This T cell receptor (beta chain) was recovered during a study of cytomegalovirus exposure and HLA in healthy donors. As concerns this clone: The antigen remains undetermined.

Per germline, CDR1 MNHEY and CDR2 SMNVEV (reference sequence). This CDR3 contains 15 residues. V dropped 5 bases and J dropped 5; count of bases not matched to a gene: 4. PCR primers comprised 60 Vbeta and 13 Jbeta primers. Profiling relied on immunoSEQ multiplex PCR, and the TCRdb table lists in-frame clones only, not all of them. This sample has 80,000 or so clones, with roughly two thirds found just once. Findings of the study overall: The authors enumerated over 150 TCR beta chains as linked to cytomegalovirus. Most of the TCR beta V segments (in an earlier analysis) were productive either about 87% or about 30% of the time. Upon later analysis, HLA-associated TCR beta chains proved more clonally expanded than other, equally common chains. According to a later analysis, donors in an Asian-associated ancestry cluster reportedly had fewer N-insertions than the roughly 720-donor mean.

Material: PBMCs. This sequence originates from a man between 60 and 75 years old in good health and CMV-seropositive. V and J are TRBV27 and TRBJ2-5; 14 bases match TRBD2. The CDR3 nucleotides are TGTGCCAGCAGTCTGGGACTAGCGGGAGCGGAGACCCAGTACTTC. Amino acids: CASSLGLAGAETQYF.